The sample holds a few counts of the clone carrying this T cell receptor beta chain. Its antigen is still unknown. This record comes from a study of OX40 agonist ivuxolimab in advanced cancers. With autoimmune disease history or systemic immunosuppression, patients were excluded. Trimming stripped 7 bases from V and 0 bases from J, with 15 bases between. The CDR3 loop spans 15 amino acids. Germline V CDR1 and CDR2: MDHEN, SYDVKM. TCRdb's copy holds only in-frame clones and misses some; the assay was immunoSEQ multiplex PCR. The table lists 50,000 to 55,000 clones, over 80% of them singletons, with about 1.8% in the top ten. Study-wide results and limits: Dose levels from 0.1 to 3.0 mg/kg saw CD4+ and CD8+ blood T cells expand clonally by week 6.

The sample consisted of CD4+ or CD8+ T cells sorted from blood, taken in a trial of the OX40 agonist ivuxolimab. This TCR came from an adult with an advanced solid tumor such as melanoma, head and neck, liver or kidney cancer. The V call is TRBV28, the J call TRBJ1-1; perhaps TRBD1 as D (6 bases). CDR3 loop: CASIGLDRLNTEAFF. CDR3 DNA: TGTGCCAGCATCGGCCTAGACAGGTTGAACACTGAAGCTTTCTTT. Complete variable domain (other parts from reference TRBV28 and TRBJ1-1): DVKVTQSSRYLVKRTGEKVFLECVQDMDHENMFWYRQDPGLGLRLIYFSYDVKMKEKGDIPEGYSVSREKKERFSLILESASTNQTSMYLCASIGLDRLNTEAFFGQGTRLTVV.